Given below is one TCR beta chain in context. Via MiXCR, TCRdb re-called the 5' RACE reads, giving one row per CDR3 protein. The table includes under 150,000 distinct CDR3 sequences, around 15% detected once. Germline V gene sequence: CDR1 KGHDR, CDR2 SFDVKD. The length of the CDR3 is 15 residues. V was clipped by 0 bases and J by 0 bases, with 7 bases between them. This entry belongs to a study of T cells after yellow fever vaccination. Source: CD8+ T cells sorted from PBMCs, taken 5 days after the yellow fever booster vaccination. The TCR originated in a man in his late teens or twenties who received the YFV17D yellow fever vaccine. V gene TRBV24-1 combines with J gene TRBJ2-5; D remains unclear. CDR3 nucleotides: TGTGCCACCAGTGATTTGGGAGACAACCAAGAGACCCAGTACTTC. It is translated as CATSDLGDNQETQYF.